The clone carrying this T cell receptor (beta chain) showed up many times. The sample is drawn from a study of molecular identifiers for immune sequencing clone quantification. V lost 4 bases and J lost 5, with 11 bases in between. The CDR3 extends over 13 amino acids. Germline V gene data show CDR1 as MGHDK and CDR2 as SYGVNS. Sorted naive CD8 T cells were those defined as CD8+CD4-CCR7+CD45RA+. TCR libraries were built in bulk with a published protocol and specific TCR primers. TCRdb processed the PCR reads anew with MiXCR; each CDR3 protein has one entry. The table records 85,000 to 90,000 distinct CDR3 sequences, under 20% of them present only once.

Sequencing was done on a sample of naive CD8+ T cells from blood, with Jurkat cell RNA spiked in. Subset here: FACS-sorted CD8+CD4-CCR7+CD45RA+ naive T cells. The chain is built from TRBV25-1 and TRBJ2-5; D unclear. The TCR sequence derives from a human donor in good health. Some libraries in this study had Jurkat cell RNA spiked in. The CDR3 spells CASSGWGFETQYF. As DNA, the CDR3 is TGTGCCAGCAGTGGATGGGGATTTGAGACCCAGTACTTC.